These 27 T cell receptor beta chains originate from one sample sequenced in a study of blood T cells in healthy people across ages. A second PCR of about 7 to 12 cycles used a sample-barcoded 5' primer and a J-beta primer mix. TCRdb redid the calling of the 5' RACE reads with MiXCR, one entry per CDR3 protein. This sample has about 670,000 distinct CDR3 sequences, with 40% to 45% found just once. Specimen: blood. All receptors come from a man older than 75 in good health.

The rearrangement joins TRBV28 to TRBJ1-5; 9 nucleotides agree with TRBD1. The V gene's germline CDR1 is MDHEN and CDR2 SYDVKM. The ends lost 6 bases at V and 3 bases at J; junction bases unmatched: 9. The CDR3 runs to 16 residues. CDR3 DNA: TGTGCCAGCAGGGGTACGGGACAGGGAAACAATCAGCCCCAGCATTTT. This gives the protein CASRGTGQGNNQPQHF.

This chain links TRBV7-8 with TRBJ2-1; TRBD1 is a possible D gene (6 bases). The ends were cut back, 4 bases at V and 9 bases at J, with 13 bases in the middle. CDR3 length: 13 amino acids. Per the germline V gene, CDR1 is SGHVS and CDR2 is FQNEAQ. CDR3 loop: CASSSQTRGEQFF. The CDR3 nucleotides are TGTGCCAGCAGCTCCCAGACCAGGGGTGAGCAGTTCTTC.

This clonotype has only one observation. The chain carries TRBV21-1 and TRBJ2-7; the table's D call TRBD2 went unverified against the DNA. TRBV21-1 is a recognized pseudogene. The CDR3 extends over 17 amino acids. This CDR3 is CASSKKKYSGINGEQYF. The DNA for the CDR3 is TGTGCCAGCAGCAAAAAAAAGTACAGCGGGATTAACGGGGAGCAGTACTTC.

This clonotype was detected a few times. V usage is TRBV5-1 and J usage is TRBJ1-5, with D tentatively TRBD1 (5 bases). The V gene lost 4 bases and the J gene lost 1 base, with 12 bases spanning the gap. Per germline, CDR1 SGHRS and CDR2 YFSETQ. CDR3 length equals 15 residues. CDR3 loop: CASSPDGASNQPQHF. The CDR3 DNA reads TGCGCCAGCAGCCCCGACGGGGCGAGCAATCAGCCCCAGCATTTT.

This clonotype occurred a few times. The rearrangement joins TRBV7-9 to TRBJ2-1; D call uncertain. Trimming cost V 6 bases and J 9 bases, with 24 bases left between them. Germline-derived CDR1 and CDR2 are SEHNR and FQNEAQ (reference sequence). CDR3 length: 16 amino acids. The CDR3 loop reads CASSQKSPKLGGEQFF. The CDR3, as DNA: TGTGCCAGCAGTCAAAAGTCCCCGAAACTCGGCGGTGAGCAGTTCTTC.

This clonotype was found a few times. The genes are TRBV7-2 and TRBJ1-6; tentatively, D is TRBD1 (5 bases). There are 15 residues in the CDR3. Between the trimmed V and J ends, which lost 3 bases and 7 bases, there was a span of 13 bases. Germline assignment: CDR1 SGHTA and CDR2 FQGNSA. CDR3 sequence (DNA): TGTGCCAGCAGCTTGGTGGGACCCTGGAATTCACCCCTCCACTTT. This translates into CASSLVGPWNSPLHF.

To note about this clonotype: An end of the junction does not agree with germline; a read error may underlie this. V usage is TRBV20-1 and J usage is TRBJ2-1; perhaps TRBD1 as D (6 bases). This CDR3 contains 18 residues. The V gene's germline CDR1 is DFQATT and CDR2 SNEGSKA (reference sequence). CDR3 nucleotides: TGCTGTGCTATTCCGGGACAACCGAGATATTTTTCCTACAATGAGCAGTTCTTC. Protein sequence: CCAIPGQPRYFSYNEQFF.

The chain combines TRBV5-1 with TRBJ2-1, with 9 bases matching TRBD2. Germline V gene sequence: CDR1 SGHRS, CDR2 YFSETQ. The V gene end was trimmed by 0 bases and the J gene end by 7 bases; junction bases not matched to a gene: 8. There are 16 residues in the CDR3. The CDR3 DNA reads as TGCGCCAGCAGCTTGGTGGCGGGGGGGCAAGCAAATGAGCAGTTCTTC. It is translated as CASSLVAGGQANEQFF. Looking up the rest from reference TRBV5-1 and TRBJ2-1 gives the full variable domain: KAGVTQTPRYLIKTRGQQVTLSCSPISGHRSVSWYQQTPGQGLQFLFEYFSETQRNKGNFPGRFSGRQFSNSRSEMNVSTLELGDSALYLCASSLVAGGQANEQFFGPGTRLTVL.

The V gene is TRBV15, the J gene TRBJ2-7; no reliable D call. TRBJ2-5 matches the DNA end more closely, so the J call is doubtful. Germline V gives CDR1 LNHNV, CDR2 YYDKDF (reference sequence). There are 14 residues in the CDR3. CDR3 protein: CATSRDSRMETQYF. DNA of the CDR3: TGTGCCACCAGCAGAGACAGTCGAATGGAGACCCAGTACTTC.

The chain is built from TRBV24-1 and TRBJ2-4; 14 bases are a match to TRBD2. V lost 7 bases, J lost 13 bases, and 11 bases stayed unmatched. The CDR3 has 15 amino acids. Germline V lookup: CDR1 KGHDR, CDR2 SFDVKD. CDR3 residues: CATRRTSGGPGEQYF. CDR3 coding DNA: TGTGCCACCAGGCGGACTAGCGGGGGGCCGGGGGAGCAGTACTTC.

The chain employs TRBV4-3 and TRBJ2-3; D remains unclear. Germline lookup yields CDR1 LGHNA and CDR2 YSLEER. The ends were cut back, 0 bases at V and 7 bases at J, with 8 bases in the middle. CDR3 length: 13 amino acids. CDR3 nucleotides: TGCGCCAGCAGCCAAGACTATACGAATACGCAGTATTTT. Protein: CASSQDYTNTQYF.

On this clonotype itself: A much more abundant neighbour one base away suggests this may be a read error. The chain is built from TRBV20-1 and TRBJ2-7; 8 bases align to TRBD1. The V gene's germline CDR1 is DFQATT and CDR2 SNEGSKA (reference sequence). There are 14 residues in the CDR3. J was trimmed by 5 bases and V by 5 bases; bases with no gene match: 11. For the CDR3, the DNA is TGCAGTGCTCCCCGGGACAGGACTTCCCACGAGCAGTACTTC. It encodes CSAPRDRTSHEQYF.

The CDR3 loop reads CASSDDGTSTDTQYF. The CDR3 bases are TGTGCCAGCAGTGACGATGGAACTAGCACAGATACGCAGTATTTT. The V call is TRBV6-1, the J call TRBJ2-3; D not resolved. CDR1 is MNHNS and CDR2 is SASEGT in the germline V gene. The CDR3 runs 15 residues. V gave up 3 bases and J gave up 0 bases, with 10 bases separating them.

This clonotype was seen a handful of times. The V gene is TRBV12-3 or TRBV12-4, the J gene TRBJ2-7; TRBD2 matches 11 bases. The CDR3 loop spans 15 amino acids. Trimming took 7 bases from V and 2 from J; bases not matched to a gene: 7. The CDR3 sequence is CASTATSGSAYEQYF. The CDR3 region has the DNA TGTGCCAGCACAGCAACTAGCGGGAGCGCCTACGAGCAGTACTTC.

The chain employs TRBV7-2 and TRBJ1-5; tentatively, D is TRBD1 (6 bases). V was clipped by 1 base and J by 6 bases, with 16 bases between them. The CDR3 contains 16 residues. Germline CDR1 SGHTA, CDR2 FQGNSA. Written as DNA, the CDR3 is TGTGCCAGCAGCTTAGAACAGGGCAATTTAGGTCAGCCCCAGCATTTT. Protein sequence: CASSLEQGNLGQPQHF.

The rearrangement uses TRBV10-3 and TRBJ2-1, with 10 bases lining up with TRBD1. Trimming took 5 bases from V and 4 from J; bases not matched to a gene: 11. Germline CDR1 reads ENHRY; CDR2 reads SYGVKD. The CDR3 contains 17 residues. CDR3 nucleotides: TGTGCCATCAGTCCAAATGCCCGGGACAGGGGTTACAATGAGCAGTTCTTC. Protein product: CAISPNARDRGYNEQFF.

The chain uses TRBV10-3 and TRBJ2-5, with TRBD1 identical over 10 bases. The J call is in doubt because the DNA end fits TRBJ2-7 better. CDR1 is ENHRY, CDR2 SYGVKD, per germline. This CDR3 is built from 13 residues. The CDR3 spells CATAGQGIDEQYF. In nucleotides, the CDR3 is TGTGCCACCGCGGGACAGGGGATCGACGAGCAGTACTTC.

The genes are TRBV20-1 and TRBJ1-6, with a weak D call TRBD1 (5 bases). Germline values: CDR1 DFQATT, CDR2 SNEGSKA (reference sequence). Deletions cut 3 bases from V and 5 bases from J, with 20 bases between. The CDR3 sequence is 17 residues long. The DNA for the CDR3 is TGCAGTGCTAGGGGGACTTGGGACCACGGCCATAATTCACCCCTCCACTTT. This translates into CSARGTWDHGHNSPLHF.

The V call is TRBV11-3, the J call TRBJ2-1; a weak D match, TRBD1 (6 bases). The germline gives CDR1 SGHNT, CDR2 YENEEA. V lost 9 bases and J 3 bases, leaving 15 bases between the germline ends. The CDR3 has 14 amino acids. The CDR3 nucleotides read TGTGCCAGGCATCCAGGGGTTGGCTACAATGAGCAGTTCTTC. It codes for CARHPGVGYNEQFF.

For the CDR3, the DNA is TGTGCCAGCAGTTTTCGAGCGGGAGGTTTCGGAAACTCCTACAATGAGCAGTTCTTC. Amino acid sequence: CASSFRAGGFGNSYNEQFF. The chain joins TRBV12-3 or TRBV12-4 to TRBJ2-1; TRBD2 matches 9 bases. The trim removed 3 bases at V and 0 bases at J, leaving 12 bases unmatched. There are 19 residues in the CDR3.

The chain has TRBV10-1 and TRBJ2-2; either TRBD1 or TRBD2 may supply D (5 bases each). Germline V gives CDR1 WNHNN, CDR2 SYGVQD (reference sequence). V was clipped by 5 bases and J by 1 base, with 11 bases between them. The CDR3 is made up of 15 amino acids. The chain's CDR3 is CASSRDGLNTGELFF. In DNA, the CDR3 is TGCGCCAGCAGTAGGGACGGACTGAACACCGGGGAGCTGTTTTTT.

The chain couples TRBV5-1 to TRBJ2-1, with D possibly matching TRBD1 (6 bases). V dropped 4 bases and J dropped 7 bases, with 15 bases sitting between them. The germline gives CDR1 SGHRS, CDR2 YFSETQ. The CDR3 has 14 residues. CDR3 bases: TGCGCCAGCAGCCCCGGACAGCTTTTAAATGAGCAGTTCTTC. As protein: CASSPGQLLNEQFF.

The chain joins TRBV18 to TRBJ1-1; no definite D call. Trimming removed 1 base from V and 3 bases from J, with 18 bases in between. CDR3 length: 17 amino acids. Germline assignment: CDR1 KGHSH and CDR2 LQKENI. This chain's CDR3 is CASSPRVPGPWDTEAFF. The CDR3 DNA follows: TGTGCCAGCTCACCACGTGTACCGGGCCCGTGGGACACTGAAGCTTTCTTT.

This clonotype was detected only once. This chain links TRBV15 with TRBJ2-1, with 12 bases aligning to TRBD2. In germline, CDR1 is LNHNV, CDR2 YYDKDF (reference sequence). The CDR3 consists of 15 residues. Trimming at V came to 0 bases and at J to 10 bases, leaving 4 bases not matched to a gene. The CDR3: CATSRELAGGREQFF. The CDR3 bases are TGTGCCACCAGCAGAGAACTAGCGGGAGGTCGCGAGCAGTTCTTC.

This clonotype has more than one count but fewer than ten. CDR3 region: CASRKAGGTDTQYF. For the CDR3, the DNA is TGTGCCAGCAGGAAGGCAGGGGGCACAGATACGCAGTATTTT. V gene TRBV6-5 combines with J gene TRBJ2-3; maybe TRBD1 (6 bases). Germline lookup yields CDR1 MNHEY and CDR2 SVGAGI. This CDR3 has 14 residues. Trimming removed 6 bases at V and 1 base at J, with 11 bases between.

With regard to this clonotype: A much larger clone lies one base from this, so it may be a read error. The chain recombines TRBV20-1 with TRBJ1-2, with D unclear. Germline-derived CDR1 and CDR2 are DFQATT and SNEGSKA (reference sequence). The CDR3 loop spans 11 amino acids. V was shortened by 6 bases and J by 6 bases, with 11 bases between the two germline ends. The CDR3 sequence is CSAWRNHGYTF. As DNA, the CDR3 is TGCAGTGCATGGCGGAACCATGGCTACACCTTC.

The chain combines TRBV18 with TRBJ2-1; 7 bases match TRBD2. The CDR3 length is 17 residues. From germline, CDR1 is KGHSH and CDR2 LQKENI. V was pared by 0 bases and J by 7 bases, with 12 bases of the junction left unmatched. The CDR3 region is CASSPPRGGRGENEQFF. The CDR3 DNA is TGTGCCAGCTCACCACCGAGGGGCGGGAGAGGTGAGAATGAGCAGTTCTTC.